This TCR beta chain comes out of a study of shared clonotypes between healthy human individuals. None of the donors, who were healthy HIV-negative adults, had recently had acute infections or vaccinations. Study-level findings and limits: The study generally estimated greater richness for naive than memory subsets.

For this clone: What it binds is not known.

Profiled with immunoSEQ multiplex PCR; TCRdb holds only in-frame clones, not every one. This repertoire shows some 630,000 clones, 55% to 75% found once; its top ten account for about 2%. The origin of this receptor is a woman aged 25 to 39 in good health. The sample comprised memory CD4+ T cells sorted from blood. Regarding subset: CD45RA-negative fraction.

This CDR3 is CASSFLPGYRAGYTF. CDR3 sequence (DNA): TGTGCCAGCAGCTTCCTTCCCGGGTACAGGGCTGGCTACACCTTC. The V call is TRBV28, the J call TRBJ1-2, with a weak D call TRBD1 (6 bases). Trimming took 6 bases from V and 7 from J, leaving 21 bases between them. The germline gives CDR1 MDHEN, CDR2 SYDVKM. The CDR3 is 15 amino acids.